This T cell receptor beta chain derives from a study of OX40 agonist ivuxolimab in advanced cancers. The V gene's germline CDR1 is SEHNR and CDR2 FQNEAQ (reference sequence). Trimming took 5 bases from V and 8 from J; bases not matched to a gene: 11. This CDR3 is built from 15 residues. Some clones are missing from TCRdb's copy, which holds only in-frame ones; the method was immunoSEQ multiplex PCR. This sample has about 73,000 clones, with approximately 86% found just once. Study-level findings and limits: CD4+ and CD8+ blood T cells expanded clonally by week 6 at 0.1 to 3.0 mg/kg.

The count of this clone is one. Its antigen is currently unknown. This TCR came from an adult with an advanced solid tumor such as melanoma, head and neck, liver or kidney cancer. The chain employs TRBV7-9 and TRBJ1-4; TRBD1 agrees at 7 bases. Sequenced material: CD4+ or CD8+ T cells sorted from blood, taken in a trial of the OX40 agonist ivuxolimab. The CDR3 here is CASSGYRGLDEKLFF. In nucleotides, the CDR3 is TGTGCCAGCAGCGGTTACAGGGGTTTAGACGAAAAACTGTTTTTT.